Sequencing of this T cell receptor (beta chain) was carried out in a study of T cells in localized non-small cell lung cancer. Broader study findings: Longer overall survival was associated with a higher density of T cells in the blood. Multi-region tumor sequencing was not done, so intratumor heterogeneity could not be excluded. The study detected a median around 61 of the top 100 tumor clones in adjacent lung.

By sample share, this clone is medium-sized (0.01 to 0.1%). Antigen specificity is unknown. Data came from immunoSEQ multiplex PCR; TCRdb stores just in-frame clones and leaves some out. This sample yields 1,500 to 2,500 clones, of which 25% to 30% are seen a single time; 15% belongs to the top ten. The receptor was isolated from a female donor older than 55 with stage I lung adenocarcinoma. The material was normal lung tissue next to the tumor, obtained before any cancer treatment.

CDR3 nucleotide sequence: TGTGCCAGCAGCTTAGACCCTGTACGGGGTGAAAAACTGTTTTTT. Amino acids: CASSLDPVRGEKLFF. V is TRBV11-3 and J is TRBJ1-4; D gene ambiguous. Germline loops: CDR1 SGHNT, CDR2 YENEEA. The CDR3 is 15 amino acids. V gave up 0 bases and J gave up 7 bases, with 12 bases separating them.